This T cell receptor beta chain was profiled in a study of cytomegalovirus exposure and HLA in healthy donors. Study overall: The approximately 120 validation repertoires and the approximately 630 first-cohort repertoires shared a platform, a later analysis reported.

Per the germline V gene, CDR1 is SGHAT and CDR2 is FQDESV (reference sequence). The CDR3 length is 16 residues. The junction had 7 bases not matched to a gene; V was cut back by 2 bases and J by 0 bases. Measured with immunoSEQ multiplex PCR; TCRdb has only the in-frame clones, and not every one. The table includes 260,000 or so clones, approximately 90% detected once. On this clone itself: Antigen: not known.

Study-wide points: TCR sequences were mostly rare, though some public TCRs occurred in many donors. It was reportedly the case that the classifier diagnosed cytomegalovirus status with high specificity and sensitivity.

Source material: PBMCs. This sequence joins TRBV11-1 and TRBJ2-7; 7 bases align to TRBD1. The sequence came from a woman aged 18-29 years in good health and CMV-seronegative. CDR3 bases: TGTGCCAGCAGCTTATCCGACAGGGTTGGCTCCTACGAGCAGTACTTC. Its protein is CASSLSDRVGSYEQYF.